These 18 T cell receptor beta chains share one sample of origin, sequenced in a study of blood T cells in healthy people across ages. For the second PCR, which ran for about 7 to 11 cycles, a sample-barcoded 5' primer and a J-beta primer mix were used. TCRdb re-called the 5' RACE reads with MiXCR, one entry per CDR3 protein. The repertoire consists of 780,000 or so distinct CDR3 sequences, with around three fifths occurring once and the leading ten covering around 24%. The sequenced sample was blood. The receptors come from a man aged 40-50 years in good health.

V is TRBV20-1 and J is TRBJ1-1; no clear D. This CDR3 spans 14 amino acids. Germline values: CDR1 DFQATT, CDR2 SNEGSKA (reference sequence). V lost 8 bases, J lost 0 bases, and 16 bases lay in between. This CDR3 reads CSLRPRNMNTEAFF. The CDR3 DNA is TGCAGTCTAAGGCCGCGGAACATGAACACTGAAGCTTTCTTT.

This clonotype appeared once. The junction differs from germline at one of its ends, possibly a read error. The CDR3 DNA reads TGTGTCAGCAGCCAAGTAGCGGGAGCACCAGATACGCAGTATTTT. It specifies CVSSQVAGAPDTQYF. The chain recombines TRBV14 with TRBJ2-3, with 9 bases that match TRBD2. The CDR3 is 15 residues long. Germline-derived CDR1 and CDR2 are SGHDN and FVKESK.

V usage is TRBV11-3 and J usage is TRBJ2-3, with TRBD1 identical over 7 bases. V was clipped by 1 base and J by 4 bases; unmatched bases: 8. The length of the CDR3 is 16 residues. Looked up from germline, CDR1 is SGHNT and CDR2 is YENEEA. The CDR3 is CASSLGQGKVPDTQYF. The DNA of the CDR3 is TGTGCCAGCAGCTTAGGACAGGGAAAGGTCCCAGATACGCAGTATTTT.

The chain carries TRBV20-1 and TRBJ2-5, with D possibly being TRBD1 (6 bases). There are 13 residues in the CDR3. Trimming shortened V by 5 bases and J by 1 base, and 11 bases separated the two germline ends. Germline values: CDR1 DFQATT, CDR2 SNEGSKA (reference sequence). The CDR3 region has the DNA TGCAGTGCTTCAAGGGGGATCCAAGAGACCCAGTACTTC. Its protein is CSASRGIQETQYF.

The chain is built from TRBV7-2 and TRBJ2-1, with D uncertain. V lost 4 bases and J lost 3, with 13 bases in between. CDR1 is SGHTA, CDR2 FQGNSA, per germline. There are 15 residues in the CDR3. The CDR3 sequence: CASSSSGSYYNEQFF. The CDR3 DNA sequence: TGTGCCAGCAGCTCCTCCGGGTCTTACTACAATGAGCAGTTCTTC.

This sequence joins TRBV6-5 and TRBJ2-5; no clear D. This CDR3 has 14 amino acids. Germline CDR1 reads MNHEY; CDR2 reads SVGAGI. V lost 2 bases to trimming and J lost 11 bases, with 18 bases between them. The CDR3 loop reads CASSYRDENNEQYF. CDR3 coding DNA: TGTGCCAGCAGTTACCGTGACGAGAACAATGAGCAGTACTTC.

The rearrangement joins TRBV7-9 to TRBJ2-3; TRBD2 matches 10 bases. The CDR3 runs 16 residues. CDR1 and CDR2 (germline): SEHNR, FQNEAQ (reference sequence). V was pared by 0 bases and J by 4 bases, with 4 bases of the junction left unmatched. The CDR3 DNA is TGTGCCAGCAGCTTAGCGAGCGGGGGGGCCTCAGATACGCAGTATTTT. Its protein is CASSLASGGASDTQYF.

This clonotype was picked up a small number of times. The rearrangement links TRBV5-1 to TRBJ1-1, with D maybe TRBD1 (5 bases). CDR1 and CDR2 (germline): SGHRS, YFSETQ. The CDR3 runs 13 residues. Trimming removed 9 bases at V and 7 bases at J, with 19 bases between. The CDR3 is CATSSRAGNEAFF. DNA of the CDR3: TGCGCCACCAGTTCCAGGGCCGGAAATGAAGCTTTCTTT.

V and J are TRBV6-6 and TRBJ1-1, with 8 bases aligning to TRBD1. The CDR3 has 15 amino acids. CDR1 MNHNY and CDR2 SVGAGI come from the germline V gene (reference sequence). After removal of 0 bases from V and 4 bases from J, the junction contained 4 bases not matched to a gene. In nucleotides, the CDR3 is TGTGCCAGCAGTTACTCGACACAGGGGGGCACTGAAGCTTTCTTT. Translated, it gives CASSYSTQGGTEAFF.

The CDR3 is CASFAQDNYGYTF. Written as DNA, the CDR3 is TGTGCCTCCTTTGCACAGGATAACTATGGCTACACCTTC. This sequence joins TRBV7-8 and TRBJ1-2, with D perhaps TRBD1 (5 bases). Germline V gene lookup returns CDR1 SGHVS and CDR2 FQNEAQ. This CDR3 has 13 residues. Trimming cost V 11 bases and J 1 base, with 14 bases left between them.

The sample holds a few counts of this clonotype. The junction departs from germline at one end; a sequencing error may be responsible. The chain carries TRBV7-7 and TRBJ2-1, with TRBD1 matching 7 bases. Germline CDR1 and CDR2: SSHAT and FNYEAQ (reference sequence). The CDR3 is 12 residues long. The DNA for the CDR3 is TGTGCTAGCAGCTCGACAGGGCTCGAGCAGTTCTTC. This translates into CASSSTGLEQFF. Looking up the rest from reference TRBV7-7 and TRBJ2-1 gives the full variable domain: GAGVSQSPRYKVTKRGQDVTLRCDPISSHATLYWYQQALGQGPEFLTYFNYEAQPDKSGLPSDRFSAERPEGSISTLTIQRTEQRDSAMYRCASSSTGLEQFFGPGTRLTVL.

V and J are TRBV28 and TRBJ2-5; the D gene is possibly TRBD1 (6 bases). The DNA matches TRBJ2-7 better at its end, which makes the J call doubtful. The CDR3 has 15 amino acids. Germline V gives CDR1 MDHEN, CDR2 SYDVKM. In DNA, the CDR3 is TGTGCCAGCAGTGGAGCTACAGGGCCTCCCTACGAGCAGTACTTC. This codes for CASSGATGPPYEQYF.

CDR3 nucleotides: TGCAGTGCTAGAGGTTCAGGGCACAATGAGCAGTTCTTC. Protein: CSARGSGHNEQFF. The gene calls are TRBV20-1 and TRBJ2-1; maybe TRBD1 (5 bases). The length of the CDR3 is 13 residues. V was cut by 1 base and J by 5 bases, with 9 bases left in between. Germline-derived CDR1 and CDR2 are DFQATT and SNEGSKA (reference sequence).

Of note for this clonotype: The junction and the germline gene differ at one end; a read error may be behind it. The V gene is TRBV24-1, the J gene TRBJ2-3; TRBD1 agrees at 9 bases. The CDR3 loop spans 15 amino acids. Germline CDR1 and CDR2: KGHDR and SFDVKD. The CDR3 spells CATSDIGTGSDTRYF. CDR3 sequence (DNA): TGTGCCACCAGTGATATTGGGACAGGGTCAGATACGCGGTATTTT.

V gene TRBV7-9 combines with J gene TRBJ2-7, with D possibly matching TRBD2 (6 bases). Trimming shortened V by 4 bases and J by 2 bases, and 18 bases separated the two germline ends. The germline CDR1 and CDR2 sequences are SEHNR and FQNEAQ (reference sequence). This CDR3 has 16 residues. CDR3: CASSWSPGSGPYEQYF. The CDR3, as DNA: TGTGCCAGCAGCTGGTCTCCAGGTAGCGGTCCCTACGAGCAGTACTTC.

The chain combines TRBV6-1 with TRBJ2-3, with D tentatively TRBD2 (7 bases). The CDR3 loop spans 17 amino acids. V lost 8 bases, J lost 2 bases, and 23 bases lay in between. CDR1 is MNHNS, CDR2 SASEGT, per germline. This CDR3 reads CASALRILGGDTDTQYF. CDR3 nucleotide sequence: TGTGCCAGCGCTCTACGGATTCTAGGGGGGGACACAGATACGCAGTATTTT.

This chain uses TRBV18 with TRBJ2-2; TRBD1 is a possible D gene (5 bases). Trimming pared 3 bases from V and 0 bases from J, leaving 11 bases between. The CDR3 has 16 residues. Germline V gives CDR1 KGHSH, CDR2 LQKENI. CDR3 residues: CASSPEDISNTGELFF. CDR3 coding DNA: TGTGCCAGCTCACCTGAGGACATATCGAACACCGGGGAGCTGTTTTTT.

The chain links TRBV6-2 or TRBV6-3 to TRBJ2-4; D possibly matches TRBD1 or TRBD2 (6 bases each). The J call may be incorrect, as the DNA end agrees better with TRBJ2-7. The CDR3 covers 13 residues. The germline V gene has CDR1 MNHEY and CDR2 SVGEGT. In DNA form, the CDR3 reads TGTGCCAGCAGCCCAGGCCGGGGGCGCGAGCAGTACTTC. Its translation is CASSPGRGREQYF.